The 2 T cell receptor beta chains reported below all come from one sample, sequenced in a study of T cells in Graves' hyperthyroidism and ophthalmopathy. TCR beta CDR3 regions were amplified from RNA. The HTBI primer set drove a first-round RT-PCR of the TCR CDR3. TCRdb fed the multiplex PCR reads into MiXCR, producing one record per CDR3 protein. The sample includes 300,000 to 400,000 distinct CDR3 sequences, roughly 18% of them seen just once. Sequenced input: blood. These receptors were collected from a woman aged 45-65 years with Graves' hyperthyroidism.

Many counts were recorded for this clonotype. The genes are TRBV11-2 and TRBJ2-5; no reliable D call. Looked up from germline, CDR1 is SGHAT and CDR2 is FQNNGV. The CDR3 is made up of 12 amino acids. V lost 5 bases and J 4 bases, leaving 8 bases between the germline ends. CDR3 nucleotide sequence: TGTGCCAGCAGCCTCGACCGAGAGACCCAGTACTTC. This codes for CASSLDRETQYF.

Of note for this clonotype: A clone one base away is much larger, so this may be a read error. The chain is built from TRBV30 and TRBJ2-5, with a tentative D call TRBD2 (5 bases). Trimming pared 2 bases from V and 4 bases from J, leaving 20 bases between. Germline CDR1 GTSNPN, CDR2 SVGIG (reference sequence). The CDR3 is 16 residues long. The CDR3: CAWSSRERPRGETQYF. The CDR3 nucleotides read TGTGCCTGGAGTTCCCGCGAGCGACCTCGGGGAGAGACCCAGTACTTC.